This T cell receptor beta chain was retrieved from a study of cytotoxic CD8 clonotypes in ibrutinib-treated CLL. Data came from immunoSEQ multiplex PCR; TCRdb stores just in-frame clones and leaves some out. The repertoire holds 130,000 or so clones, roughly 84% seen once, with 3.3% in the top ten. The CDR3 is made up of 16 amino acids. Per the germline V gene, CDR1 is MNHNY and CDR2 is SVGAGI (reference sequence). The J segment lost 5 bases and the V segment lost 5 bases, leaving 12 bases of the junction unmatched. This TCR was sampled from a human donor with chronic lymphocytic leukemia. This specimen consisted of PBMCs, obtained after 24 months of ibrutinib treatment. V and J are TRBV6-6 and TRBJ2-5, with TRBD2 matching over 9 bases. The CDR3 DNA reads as TGTGCCAGCAGTCCCAGGCTGGCGGGGGGGGAGGAGACCCAGTACTTC. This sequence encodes CASSPRLAGGEETQYF.